A single sample gave rise to the 27 T cell receptor beta chains below, sequenced in a study of T cells in Graves' hyperthyroidism and ophthalmopathy. TCR beta CDR3 sequences were amplified from RNA transcripts. A first-round RT-PCR of the TCR CDR3 used the HTBI primer set. TCRdb independently ran MiXCR on the multiplex PCR reads; one entry per CDR3 protein. The table has a few hundred thousand distinct CDR3 sequences, around 16% seen once; the top ten hold roughly 25%. The sample consisted of blood. The receptors were gathered from a woman under 30 with Graves' hyperthyroidism that later progressed to Graves' ophthalmopathy.

The CDR3 spells CATGHQETQYF. The CDR3 DNA reads TGTGCCACCGGACACCAAGAGACCCAGTACTTC. The chain links TRBV24-1 to TRBJ2-5; no reliable D call. There are 11 residues in the CDR3. Germline V gene data show CDR1 as KGHDR and CDR2 as SFDVKD. Trimming left V 9 bases short and J 0 bases short, with 4 bases between.

A few counts support this clonotype. The chain links TRBV7-9 to TRBJ2-7; 12 bases fit TRBD2. Germline assignment: CDR1 SEHNR and CDR2 FQNEAQ (reference sequence). The CDR3 extends over 16 amino acids. The J segment lost 2 bases and the V segment lost 5 bases, leaving 7 bases of the junction unmatched. The CDR3 region has the DNA TGTGCCAGCAGCCTGACTAGCGGGAGAGCAGCCTACGAGCAGTACTTC. It is translated as CASSLTSGRAAYEQYF.

This clonotype occurred many times. CDR3 DNA sequence: TGTGCCAGCAGTTACTTCGGAGGTAGCACTCAATTCCATGATGAGCAGTTCTTC. Its protein product is CASSYFGGSTQFHDEQFF. This chain uses TRBV6-6 with TRBJ2-1, with D possibly TRBD2 on 5 matching bases. V was shortened by 1 base and J by 8 bases, with 24 bases between the two germline ends. The germline V gene encodes CDR1 MNHNY and CDR2 SVGAGI (reference sequence). The CDR3 spans 18 residues.

This clonotype has just one count. The chain couples TRBV6-1 to TRBJ2-7; 7 bases are a match to TRBD2. The V segment lost 1 base and the J segment 2 bases; nucleotides outside the gene matches: 5. Germline V gene sequence: CDR1 MNHNS, CDR2 SASEGT. CDR3 length: 15 residues. The CDR3 sequence: CASSEVGGSTYEQYF. The CDR3 nucleotides read TGTGCCAGCAGTGAAGTGGGGGGGTCGACCTACGAGCAGTACTTC.

This clonotype occurred many times. The rearrangement uses TRBV12-3 or TRBV12-4 and TRBJ1-4; TRBD1 agrees at 10 bases. V shed 5 bases, J shed 0 bases, and the junction held 9 bases outside the gene matches. The CDR3 is 18 amino acids. The CDR3 DNA is TGTGCCAGCAGTCCTAAGACAGGGGGCATGGCAACTAATGAAAAACTGTTTTTT. This sequence encodes CASSPKTGGMATNEKLFF.

This clonotype was detected once. This chain links TRBV5-4 with TRBJ1-6, with 7 bases identical to TRBD1. V trimming: 0 bases; J trimming: 4 bases; junction bases outside the gene matches: 4. The CDR3 contains 16 residues. Germline V gene lookup returns CDR1 SGHNT and CDR2 YYREEE (reference sequence). The CDR3 reads CASSLAGGPYNSPLHF. The CDR3 nucleotides are TGTGCCAGCAGCTTGGCAGGGGGTCCTTATAATTCACCCCTCCACTTT. Full variable domain (missing parts from reference TRBV5-4 and TRBJ1-6): ETGVTQSPTHLIKTRGQQVTLRCSSQSGHNTVSWYQQALGQGPQFIFQYYREEENGRGNFPPRFSGLQFPNYSSELNVNALELDDSALYLCASSLAGGPYNSPLHFGNGTRLTVT.

V gene TRBV5-1 combines with J gene TRBJ2-7; perhaps D is TRBD1 or TRBD2 (5 bases each). The germline gives CDR1 SGHRS, CDR2 YFSETQ. The V end was cut by 0 bases, the J end by 5 bases, with 15 bases between. The length of the CDR3 is 15 residues. CDR3 loop: CASSLVAQRGDEQYF. The CDR3, as DNA: TGCGCCAGCAGCTTGGTGGCCCAACGGGGCGACGAGCAGTACTTC.

The chain carries TRBV28 and TRBJ2-7, with a tentative D call TRBD2 (6 bases). The CDR3 is made up of 16 amino acids. Germline-derived CDR1 and CDR2 are MDHEN and SYDVKM. The V gene lost 3 bases and the J gene lost 1 base, with 16 bases spanning the gap. CDR3 region: CASSLSPGVGSYEQYF. The CDR3 DNA sequence: TGTGCCAGCAGTTTGAGTCCGGGGGTCGGTTCCTACGAGCAGTACTTC.

The chain recombines TRBV6-5 with TRBJ2-5; 9 nucleotides agree with TRBD1. The CDR3 sequence is 15 residues long. V gave up 2 bases and J gave up 4 bases; unmatched junction bases: 5. The germline V gene encodes CDR1 MNHEY and CDR2 SVGAGI. CDR3 loop: CASSYGTGRSETQYF. The CDR3 DNA is TGTGCCAGCAGTTACGGGACAGGGAGGTCAGAGACCCAGTACTTC.

This clonotype has at least ten counts. This sequence joins TRBV10-3 and TRBJ2-7; D is perhaps TRBD1 (6 bases). Germline loops: CDR1 ENHRY, CDR2 SYGVKD. This CDR3 region has 13 residues. Trimming pared 6 bases from V and 9 bases from J, leaving 18 bases between. The CDR3 nucleotides are TGTGCCATCAGAACGGACAGCTATGGCTCGCAGTACTTC. Protein: CAIRTDSYGSQYF.

This clonotype has a handful of counts. The chain is built from TRBV4-1 and TRBJ2-7, with 7 nucleotides matching TRBD2. Unmatched junction bases numbered 7, after V lost 1 base and J lost 4 bases. The CDR3 has 15 residues. The V gene's germline CDR1 is MGHRA and CDR2 YSYEKL. CDR3 sequence: CASSQAGSGQYEQYF. The CDR3 DNA follows: TGCGCCAGCAGCCAAGCGGGTAGCGGGCAGTACGAGCAGTACTTC.

Many counts were recorded for this clonotype. The CDR3 nucleotides are TGTGCCAGCAGCTTAGGCGGGGACAGGCGAACATCTAACACCGGGGAGCTGTTTTTT. The encoded protein is CASSLGGDRRTSNTGELFF. The chain is built from TRBV7-2 and TRBJ2-2; 8 positions match TRBD1. The CDR3 loop spans 19 amino acids. The trim removed 1 base at V and 2 bases at J, leaving 12 bases unmatched. Per the germline V gene, CDR1 is SGHTA and CDR2 is FQGNSA.

This clonotype appeared a single time. The chain uses TRBV15 and TRBJ2-7; 7 bases are a match to TRBD1. Germline loops: CDR1 LNHNV, CDR2 YYDKDF (reference sequence). The V gene end was trimmed by 2 bases and the J gene end by 5 bases; junction bases not matched to a gene: 9. CDR3 length: 15 residues. The CDR3 protein is CATSRSTGTGHEQYF. CDR3 nucleotide sequence: TGTGCCACCAGCAGATCGACAGGGACGGGGCACGAGCAGTACTTC. Together with reference TRBV15 and TRBJ2-7, the CDR3 gives the full variable domain: DAMVIQNPRYQVTQFGKPVTLSCSQTLNHNVMYWYQQKSSQAPKLLFHYYDKDFNNEADTPDNFQSRRPNTSFCFLDIRSPGLGDTAMYLCATSRSTGTGHEQYFGPGTRLTVT.

Only a few counts were recorded for this clonotype. The chain joins TRBV7-6 to TRBJ2-7, with 10 bases matching TRBD1. This CDR3 has 14 residues. CDR1 is SGHVS and CDR2 is FNYEAQ in the germline V gene. V was clipped by 5 bases and J by 6 bases; unmatched bases: 7. CDR3 in DNA: TGTGCCAGCAGCCTCGGGACAGGGGTGGTCGAGCAGTACTTC. Its protein product is CASSLGTGVVEQYF.

This clonotype came up many times. This sequence joins TRBV10-3 and TRBJ2-1; TRBD2 agrees at 11 bases. The ends lost 5 bases at V and 4 bases at J; junction bases unmatched: 4. CDR1 ENHRY and CDR2 SYGVKD come from the germline V gene. This CDR3 spans 15 amino acids. The CDR3 is CAISITSGGYNEQFF. The DNA of the CDR3 is TGTGCCATCAGTATTACTAGCGGGGGATACAATGAGCAGTTCTTC.

This clonotype has ten or more counts. The V call is TRBV30, the J call TRBJ1-2; D is unresolved. CDR3 length: 11 amino acids. Trimming stripped 5 bases from V and 5 bases from J, with 9 bases between. Germline values: CDR1 GTSNPN, CDR2 SVGIG (reference sequence). CDR3 residues: CAWVTDYGYTF. CDR3 DNA: TGTGCCTGGGTGACTGATTATGGCTACACCTTC.

This clonotype was counted at least ten times. The chain has TRBV5-1 and TRBJ2-5, with 8 bases fitting TRBD2. Losses at the gene ends were 3 bases for V and 3 bases for J; bases not matched to a gene: 4. The germline V gene has CDR1 SGHRS and CDR2 YFSETQ. The CDR3 contains 14 residues. In DNA form, the CDR3 reads TGCGCCAGCAGCTACGGGACTAGAGAAGAGACCCAGTACTTC. Amino acid sequence: CASSYGTREETQYF.

This clonotype was seen only a few times. V gene TRBV6-1 combines with J gene TRBJ1-2; D may be TRBD1 (6 bases). Per germline, CDR1 MNHNS and CDR2 SASEGT. V gave up 2 bases and J gave up 2 bases, with 12 bases separating them. The CDR3 runs 15 residues. This CDR3 reads CASSEQRGHNYGYTF. CDR3 in DNA: TGTGCCAGCAGTGAACAGAGGGGACACAACTATGGCTACACCTTC.

At least ten counts were recorded for this clonotype. The genes are TRBV6-2 or TRBV6-3 and TRBJ2-6; TRBD1 might be the D (5 bases). The V gene's germline CDR1 is MNHEY and CDR2 SVGEGT. CDR3 length: 17 residues. The germline V and J ends were trimmed by 6 bases and 0 bases, with 15 bases remaining between them. DNA for the CDR3: TGTGCCAGCAGCAGGTGGGGCCTAGGCTCTGGGGCCAACGTCCTGACTTTC. It is translated as CASSRWGLGSGANVLTF.

Many counts were recorded for this clonotype. V and J are TRBV20-1 and TRBJ2-7; TRBD1 aligns across 7 bases. There are 13 residues in the CDR3. Germline CDR1 DFQATT, CDR2 SNEGSKA (reference sequence). Unmatched junction bases numbered 6, after V lost 5 bases and J lost 2 bases. DNA of the CDR3: TGCAGTGCTCCGGACAGGTTACCCTACGAGCAGTACTTC. It is translated as CSAPDRLPYEQYF.

This clonotype came up many times. The chain employs TRBV11-2 and TRBJ1-1, with D hard to call. Germline V gene data show CDR1 as SGHAT and CDR2 as FQNNGV. V was pared by 0 bases and J by 9 bases, with 17 bases between. The CDR3 is 15 amino acids. As DNA, the CDR3 is TGTGCCAGCAGCTTAGATCCGGTAGCAGGACGTCAAGCTTTCTTT. Translation gives CASSLDPVAGRQAFF. The full variable domain, rest sourced from reference TRBV11-2 and TRBJ1-1, is EAGVAQSPRYKIIEKRQSVAFWCNPISGHATLYWYQQILGQGPKLLIQFQNNGVVDDSQLPKDRFSAERLKGVDSTLKIQPAKLEDSAVYLCASSLDPVAGRQAFFGQGTRLTVV.

The gene calls are TRBV6-1 and TRBJ2-7; D not certain. Germline CDR1 reads MNHNS; CDR2 reads SASEGT. The V end was cut by 8 bases, the J end by 4 bases, with 9 bases between. This CDR3 is 11 amino acids long. The CDR3 nucleotides are TGTGCCAGCTTGGTACTATACGAGCAGTACTTC. Its translation is CASLVLYEQYF.

The chain combines TRBV7-9 with TRBJ2-2; TRBD1 is a possible D gene (6 bases). Between the trimmed V and J ends, which lost 1 base and 5 bases, there was a span of 17 bases. Germline V lookup: CDR1 SEHNR, CDR2 FQNEAQ (reference sequence). This CDR3 comprises 17 residues. Here the CDR3 DNA reads TGTGCCAGCAGCTTAGAGAGCCACAGGGAGACTACCGGGGAGCTGTTTTTT. Protein product: CASSLESHRETTGELFF.

The chain has TRBV4-2 and TRBJ2-7; 10 bases match TRBD2. The CDR3 runs to 15 residues. Germline trimming cut 2 bases from V and 4 bases from J; bases unmatched to any gene: 5. Germline CDR1 reads LGHNA; CDR2 reads YNFKEQ. The CDR3 sequence is CASSQSASGSYEQYF. CDR3 in DNA: TGTGCCAGCAGCCAATCCGCTAGCGGGAGTTACGAGCAGTACTTC.

This clonotype was seen a handful of times. The chain carries TRBV27 and TRBJ2-3; TRBD2 is a possible D gene (6 bases). Germline V CDR1 and CDR2: MNHEY, SMNVEV (reference sequence). V was trimmed by 5 bases and J by 5 bases, leaving 11 bases between them. The CDR3 runs to 13 residues. This chain's CDR3 is CASSTGVGDTQYF. CDR3 DNA sequence: TGTGCCAGCAGTACGGGAGTTGGAGATACGCAGTATTTT.

This clonotype was seen a handful of times. The chain couples TRBV20-1 to TRBJ1-5; D gene unclear. Trimming cost V 0 bases and J 1 base, with 1 base left between them. CDR3 size: 12 residues. Germline lookup yields CDR1 DFQATT and CDR2 SNEGSKA (reference sequence). CDR3 in DNA: TGCAGTGCTAGAGAGAGCAATCAGCCCCAGCATTTT. Amino acid sequence: CSARESNQPQHF.

This clonotype was counted at least ten times. J is TRBJ1-5 and V is TRBV3-1; TRBD1 agrees at 8 bases. CDR3 length: 17 residues. The J segment lost 2 bases and the V segment lost 0 bases, leaving 6 bases of the junction unmatched. In germline, CDR1 is LGHDT, CDR2 YNNKEL (reference sequence). Here the CDR3 DNA reads TGTGCCAGCAGCCAAGAACCGGGACAGGTATGCAATCAGCCCCAGCATTTT. Protein: CASSQEPGQVCNQPQHF.